Listed here is a single T cell receptor beta chain. This clonotype was seen ten or more times. Its antigen remains unidentified. No qualities accompany the bases; no much larger clone lies one base away. The CDR3 sequence holds 20 residues, the cysteine and phenylalanine included. Only the CDR3 DNA stays, 60 bases, in frame from base 1. Clipping removes 6 bases from V and 4 bases from J, with 22 as the unmatched junction base count. Sequences SGHNT (CDR1) and YYREEE (CDR2) are obtained from the germline V gene (reference sequence). The method was RACE. The instrument was a NextSeq 500. During library preparation, unique molecular identifiers were attached to individual cDNA molecules so that TCRs could be counted quantitatively and reproducibly. Per the authors' processing: The median number of TCRs per sample was approximately 96,000, ranging from 23,224 to 690,600. The Decombinator software suite was used to annotate V, J and CDR3 in the TCR reads. For the PS versus PT1 abundance plots, all samples were subsampled to the same number of TCRs (28,000). Expanded TCRs were defined as absent before sensitization and observed at least eight times at the 2-week time point. Through fastp at Q25 and MiXCR, TCRdb rebuilt clones from the public reads, retaining in-frame beta chains. All rows with the same CDR3 protein become a single entry with the most common DNA and genes. The V and J calls were not made by the authors but by TCRdb's processing. In all, the sample holds approximately 41,000 distinct CDR3 sequences, and over 3.5% of those were seen once. About a quarter of the sample is held by the ten biggest clonotypes.

This specimen comes from a study of human T cells and chemical hapten exposure (dated by TCRdb to the early 2020s). About the investigation overall: For sensitization, 2% DPC in acetone was applied to a 2 cm by 2 cm area of upper inner arm skin. Throughout the study period of 20 to 25 weeks, patients also received therapeutic DPC doses to the scalp every week. Patch testing on the upper back used Finn chambers containing 0.01% DPC, with scoring done after 6 days according to International Contact Dermatitis Research Group standards. Most of the patients in the cohort were female, and the cohort covered alopecia areata with under or over 50% scalp involvement, alopecia totalis and alopecia universalis. Libraries were pooled for sequencing, and per-sample TCR yields varied mainly because of small differences in library volumes within the pool. The study tracked peripheral blood TCR repertoire changes in vivo during primary and secondary sensitization to the hapten diphenylcyclopropenone (DPC) in alopecia patients. Patient blood was sampled pre-sensitization (week 0) and at 2, 6 and about 24 weeks after DPC sensitization. For TCR sequencing, blood came from over 25 alopecia patients at anywhere from one to four time points (pre-sensitization, 2, 6 and 24 weeks). From each blood RNA sample, both TCR alpha and TCR beta chains were sequenced. On the study overall, not on this receptor specifically: The number of PT1 expanded TCRs positively correlated with patch test score, significant at thresholds 8, 16 and 32 but not 4. No change with DPC sensitization was found in the number of TCRs above 1 in 1000 frequency, and no evidence of global repertoire structure alterations was found. Compared with pre-sensitization or healthy control sets, expanded TCRs formed significantly more large CDR3 similarity clusters, which is consistent with antigen-driven responses. After repeated subsampling, changes were observed in the strength of the expansion versus patch-test correlation and in the threshold at which the correlation became significant. Because all patients had alopecia, a presumed autoimmune disease, the immune response of the patients might differ from that of healthy individuals.

This specimen's time point label, per the study, means: patch test 1, 2 weeks after DPC sensitization. The treatment or condition label, as the study defines it: therapeutic diphenylcyclopropenone sensitization with weekly scalp DPC. Total RNA was isolated from unfractionated whole blood collected in Tempus Blood RNA tubes. At every patch-test visit, the blood draw took place before the patch test was put on. Patients were considered eligible if aged 18 to 70, diagnosed with alopecia and deemed suitable for DPC therapy, and patients were excluded if pregnant. Sequenced here: whole blood, sampled in connection with sensitization to the hapten diphenylcyclopropenone (DPC). The rearranged segments are TRBV5-4 and TRBJ2-7, with 13 middle bases fitting TRBD2. This TCR came from a man aged 50 or older with alopecia areata. Some clones in this sample may be carry-over from other donors' samples. The nucleotides are TGTGCCAGCAAGGGGAACCCGGGACCTCCCGGACTAGCGGGAGTTTACGAGCAGTACTTC. Its coded protein is CASKGNPGPPGLAGVYEQYF.